Shown below are 32 T cell receptor beta chains from a single sample sequenced in a study of T-cell memory formation after mild COVID-19. TCRdb recomputed calls from the 5' RACE reads with MiXCR, one row per CDR3 protein. Of 250,000 to 350,000 distinct CDR3 sequences listed, 15% to 20% are singletons. Source material: PBMCs or a T cell subset sorted from them (not recorded which). The receptors originated from a man in his late teens or twenties who had mild COVID-19 (a few samples of this study predate the infection). Cell type and time point are not known.

This clonotype has just a few counts. This chain uses TRBV5-1 with TRBJ1-1, with D tentatively TRBD1 (5 bases). V lost 9 bases to trimming and J lost 0 bases, with 15 bases between them. The CDR3 spans 14 residues. Germline assignment: CDR1 SGHRS and CDR2 YFSETQ. The CDR3 region has the DNA TGCGCCACGTCCCGGGGCCTTTTGAACACTGAAGCTTTCTTT. Residues: CATSRGLLNTEAFF.

The chain combines TRBV20-1 with TRBJ1-3; unclear D gene. Germline CDR1 and CDR2: DFQATT and SNEGSKA (reference sequence). The CDR3 has 11 amino acids. Trimming removed 3 bases at V and 7 bases at J, with 7 bases between. The chain's CDR3 is CSASVLNTIYF. CDR3 bases: TGCAGTGCTAGTGTTCTCAACACCATATATTTT.

V and J are TRBV7-6 and TRBJ1-2; the D is unclear. The CDR3 is 18 amino acids. Between the trimmed V and J ends, which lost 5 bases and 4 bases, there was a span of 26 bases. The germline V gene encodes CDR1 SGHVS and CDR2 FNYEAQ. Here the CDR3 reads CASSGYPISLSGSYGYTF. CDR3 sequence (DNA): TGTGCCAGCAGCGGCTACCCAATCTCGCTCTCGGGTAGCTATGGCTACACCTTC.

This clonotype was picked up many times. The chain employs TRBV5-1 and TRBJ2-1; D not resolved. The germline V gene has CDR1 SGHRS and CDR2 YFSETQ. V lost 0 bases, J lost 5 bases, and 3 bases lay in between. The CDR3 contains 12 residues. CDR3 bases: TGCGCCAGCAGCTTGGGGCACAATGAGCAGTTCTTC. Translated: CASSLGHNEQFF.

This clonotype was observed a few times. CDR3 in amino acids: CASIFQPGLLYEQYF. Here the CDR3 DNA reads TGTGCCAGCATCTTCCAACCGGGACTGCTCTACGAGCAGTACTTC. This rearrangement joins TRBV5-5 to TRBJ2-7; TRBD2 is a possible D gene (6 bases). The CDR3 runs 15 residues. Germline assignment: CDR1 SGHKS and CDR2 YYEKEE (reference sequence). V was trimmed by 6 bases and J by 3 bases, leaving 19 bases between them.

The sample holds a few counts of this clonotype. The V and J genes are TRBV7-9 and TRBJ2-5; 9 bases map to TRBD2. There are 12 residues in the CDR3. Germline values: CDR1 SEHNR, CDR2 FQNEAQ (reference sequence). The J segment lost 5 bases and the V segment lost 8 bases, leaving 3 bases of the junction unmatched. CDR3 in amino acids: CASVREGETQYF. As DNA, the CDR3 is TGTGCCAGCGTGCGGGAGGGGGAGACCCAGTACTTC.

The CDR3 reads CASAADQPDGEAFF. DNA of the CDR3: TGTGCTAGTGCCGCCGACCAACCAGACGGTGAAGCTTTCTTT. The chain recombines TRBV12-5 with TRBJ1-1; D unclear. The germline CDR1 and CDR2 sequences are LGHNT and FRNRAP. The V and J ends lost 7 bases and 7 bases respectively, with 19 bases between them. The CDR3 runs 14 residues.

This chain connects TRBV4-2 to TRBJ1-2; perhaps TRBD1 as D (6 bases). This CDR3 comprises 17 residues. The germline V gene has CDR1 LGHNA and CDR2 YNFKEQ. The germline V and J ends were trimmed by 1 base and 1 base, with 16 bases remaining between them. CDR3 coding DNA: TGTGCCAGCAGCCAAGTTCCTGGAACGGACAGTAACTATGGCTACACCTTC. Translation gives CASSQVPGTDSNYGYTF.

The rearrangement joins TRBV5-1 to TRBJ1-3; D gene ambiguous. The CDR3 consists of 15 residues. Trimming stripped 4 bases from V and 0 bases from J, with 11 bases between. CDR1 is SGHRS and CDR2 is YFSETQ in the germline V gene. CDR3 DNA: TGCGCCAGCAGCGCAGCAGATTTCTCTGGAAACACCATATATTTT. This gives the protein CASSAADFSGNTIYF.

V and J are TRBV5-5 and TRBJ2-1; D uncertain. There are 15 residues in the CDR3. V lost 0 bases to trimming and J lost 9 bases, with 16 bases between them. CDR1 is SGHKS and CDR2 is YYEKEE in the germline V gene (reference sequence). This chain's CDR3 is CASSLVLGIDGEQFF. CDR3 bases: TGTGCCAGCAGCTTGGTTCTAGGGATTGACGGTGAGCAGTTCTTC.

This chain uses TRBV30 with TRBJ2-7; D remains ambiguous. Per germline, CDR1 GTSNPN and CDR2 SVGIG (reference sequence). Trimming left V 2 bases short and J 0 bases short, with 8 bases between. The CDR3 has 13 residues. In DNA form, the CDR3 reads TGTGCCTGGAGTTCTAGGTTCTCCTACGAGCAGTACTTC. It yields the protein CAWSSRFSYEQYF.

This clonotype appeared a few times. V usage is TRBV5-1 and J usage is TRBJ2-3; TRBD2 matches 8 bases. This CDR3 is built from 15 residues. After removal of 2 bases from V and 2 bases from J, the junction contained 4 bases not matched to a gene. Germline CDR1 is SGHRS and CDR2 is YFSETQ. The CDR3 sequence: CASSFTAGATDTQYF. The CDR3 DNA sequence: TGCGCCAGCAGCTTCACAGCGGGGGCCACAGATACGCAGTATTTT.

This clonotype came up a few times. The chain couples TRBV7-9 to TRBJ2-7, with TRBD1 matching over 10 bases. Germline V gene lookup returns CDR1 SEHNR and CDR2 FQNEAQ (reference sequence). J was trimmed by 3 bases and V by 4 bases; bases with no gene match: 6. This CDR3 spans 15 amino acids. CDR3 DNA: TGTGCCAGCAGCTCTGGGGACAGGGGAAACTACGAGCAGTACGTC. Residues: CASSSGDRGNYEQYV.

The CDR3 sequence: CASSRQFGNTIYF. Written as DNA, the CDR3 is TGTGCCAGCAGCCGACAATTTGGAAACACCATATATTTT. The chain uses TRBV6-1 and TRBJ1-3; unclear D gene. Germline V gives CDR1 MNHNS, CDR2 SASEGT. The germline V and J ends were trimmed by 6 bases and 3 bases, with 9 bases remaining between them. CDR3 length: 13 amino acids.

This chain uses TRBV10-3 with TRBJ1-6; 7 positions match TRBD1. The ends lost 4 bases at V and 10 bases at J; junction bases unmatched: 13. This CDR3 region has 16 residues. Germline values: CDR1 ENHRY, CDR2 SYGVKD. The CDR3 region is CAISGLAGGLGSPLHF. CDR3 nucleotide sequence: TGTGCCATCAGTGGTTTAGCAGGGGGTCTCGGGTCACCCCTCCACTTT.

The chain employs TRBV19 and TRBJ2-7; D call uncertain. Germline V gene sequence: CDR1 LNHDA, CDR2 SQIVND (reference sequence). Trimming left V 4 bases short and J 4 bases short, with 8 bases between. This CDR3 has 12 residues. Here the CDR3 DNA reads TGTGCCAGTAGTAATAGAGATTACGAGCAGTACTTC. Translated: CASSNRDYEQYF.

The chain is built from TRBV3-1 and TRBJ2-7, with D perhaps matching TRBD2 (5 bases). The V end was cut by 1 base, the J end by 6 bases, with 16 bases between. Germline CDR1 and CDR2: LGHDT and YNNKEL (reference sequence). The CDR3 length is 15 residues. The CDR3 protein is CASSQVSGGGSEQYF. CDR3 in DNA: TGTGCCAGCAGCCAAGTAAGTGGTGGTGGGAGCGAGCAGTACTTC.

This clonotype was picked up a small number of times. J is TRBJ2-3 and V is TRBV4-3; 8 nucleotides agree with TRBD1. Trimming removed 3 bases from V and 4 bases from J; junction bases left unmatched: 6. Germline CDR1 reads LGHNA; CDR2 reads YSLEER. The CDR3 length is 15 residues. CDR3 nucleotides: TGCGCCAGCAGCCATAGACAGGGGCAGGCAGATACGCAGTATTTT. Translation gives CASSHRQGQADTQYF.

The V gene is TRBV9, the J gene TRBJ1-4; D gene ambiguous. The CDR3 spans 15 residues. In germline, CDR1 is SGDLS, CDR2 YYNGEE. V was cut by 2 bases and J by 0 bases, with 8 bases left in between. The CDR3 nucleotides are TGTGCCAGCAGCGTTCGTCCAACAACTAATGAAAAACTGTTTTTT. Translation: CASSVRPTTNEKLFF.

A note on this clonotype: A read error may explain this, as a much larger clone is one base away. The V call is TRBV6-5, the J call TRBJ1-1; D unresolved. Trimming left V 3 bases short and J 7 bases short, with 6 bases between. The CDR3 totals 11 residues. Per germline, CDR1 MNHEY and CDR2 SVGAGI. CDR3 sequence reads: CASSYGFEAFF. DNA for the CDR3: TGTGCCAGCAGTTATGGGTTTGAAGCTTTCTTT.

This sequence joins TRBV4-1 and TRBJ2-3; D remains ambiguous. Trimming took 0 bases from V and 2 from J, leaving 12 bases between them. Germline V gives CDR1 MGHRA, CDR2 YSYEKL. This CDR3 has 16 residues. Written as DNA, the CDR3 is TGCGCCAGCAGCCAAGAAGTAGGGTTCGACACAGATACGCAGTATTTT. Its translation: CASSQEVGFDTDTQYF.

This clonotype has a handful of counts. The rearrangement links TRBV6-1 to TRBJ2-2; 7 bases line up with TRBD2. Germline V gene data show CDR1 as MNHNS and CDR2 as SASEGT. Trimming cost V 1 base and J 5 bases; bases outside gene matches: 7. The CDR3 consists of 16 residues. The CDR3 region is CASSEVMGGRTGELFF. CDR3 sequence (DNA): TGTGCCAGCAGTGAAGTAATGGGAGGGAGGACCGGGGAGCTGTTTTTT.

The V and J genes are TRBV18 and TRBJ1-4; 9 nucleotides agree with TRBD1. This CDR3 region has 16 residues. Germline CDR1 reads KGHSH; CDR2 reads LQKENI. With V trimmed by 3 bases and J by 7 bases, 9 bases remained unmatched. The CDR3 DNA reads TGTGCCAGCTCACCGACTCTGGGACAGGGAGGTGAAAAACTGTTTTTT. It encodes CASSPTLGQGGEKLFF. The whole variable domain, remainder taken from reference TRBV18 and TRBJ1-4, is NAGVMQNPRHLVRRRGQEARLRCSPMKGHSHVYWYRQLPEEGLKFMVYLQKENIIDESGMPKERFSAEFPKEGPSILRIQQVVRGDSAAYFCASSPTLGQGGEKLFFGSGTQLSVL.

This clonotype was seen ten or more times. The chain carries TRBV5-6 and TRBJ1-4; 9 bases are shared with TRBD1. The J segment lost 3 bases and the V segment lost 4 bases, leaving 7 bases of the junction unmatched. From germline, CDR1 is SGHDT and CDR2 YYEEEE. The CDR3 contains 16 residues. The CDR3 region is CASSLLQGAANEKLFF. The CDR3 nucleotides are TGTGCCAGCAGCCTACTACAGGGGGCAGCTAATGAAAAACTGTTTTTT.

This clonotype was counted at least ten times. The J gene is TRBJ2-7, the V gene TRBV3-1, with D perhaps matching TRBD2 (6 bases). This CDR3 contains 16 residues. The germline V and J ends were trimmed by 4 bases and 2 bases, with 18 bases remaining between them. The germline gives CDR1 LGHDT, CDR2 YNNKEL (reference sequence). The CDR3: CASSLHAGTRAYEQYF. The CDR3 nucleotides read TGTGCCAGCAGCCTCCACGCCGGGACTCGAGCCTACGAGCAGTACTTC.

This chain links TRBV25-1 with TRBJ2-7; D perhaps matches TRBD1 (5 bases). CDR1 is MGHDK and CDR2 is SYGVNS in the germline V gene. The V end lost 5 bases, the J end lost 4 bases, and 15 bases lay between the germline ends. The CDR3 is made up of 14 amino acids. The CDR3 nucleotides read TGTGCCAGCAGTCCAGCAGGGTCACGGTACGAGCAGTACTTC. This gives the protein CASSPAGSRYEQYF.

The J gene is TRBJ1-1, the V gene TRBV5-1; 7 nucleotides agree with TRBD1. Trimming at V came to 4 bases and at J to 0 bases, leaving 6 bases not matched to a gene. Germline CDR1 and CDR2: SGHRS and YFSETQ. This CDR3 is built from 15 residues. CDR3 amino acids: CASSPAGGMNTEAFF. The CDR3 DNA reads TGCGCCAGCAGCCCCGCAGGGGGAATGAACACTGAAGCTTTCTTT.

The table lists this clonotype with a few counts. The chain uses TRBV20-1 and TRBJ1-5, with D perhaps matching TRBD1 (5 bases). V was pared by 3 bases and J by 2 bases, with 20 bases between. Germline V gene lookup returns CDR1 DFQATT and CDR2 SNEGSKA (reference sequence). There are 17 residues in the CDR3. The CDR3 spells CSARSGTPKGGNQPQHF. For the CDR3, the DNA is TGCAGTGCTAGGTCCGGGACCCCCAAAGGAGGCAATCAGCCCCAGCATTTT.

This chain links TRBV7-2 with TRBJ1-5; 9 bases are a match to TRBD1. Germline V gives CDR1 SGHTA, CDR2 FQGNSA. This CDR3 spans 19 amino acids. J lost 2 bases, V lost 0 bases, and 11 bases had no gene match. The CDR3 DNA follows: TGTGCCAGCAGCTTAGCGCCCGGACAGGGGTTTAGGGGCAATCAGCCCCAGCATTTT. It codes for CASSLAPGQGFRGNQPQHF.

A few counts support this clonotype. The chain carries TRBV27 and TRBJ2-1; TRBD2 might be the D (5 bases). With 6 bases removed from V and 9 bases from J, the gap between germline ends came to 21 bases. The CDR3 has 15 amino acids. Germline CDR1 and CDR2: MNHEY and SMNVEV (reference sequence). CDR3 sequence reads: CASRSRETKFGEQFF. The CDR3 bases are TGTGCCAGCAGATCTAGGGAGACCAAGTTCGGTGAGCAGTTCTTC.

The chain is built from TRBV23-1 and TRBJ2-7; the D is unclear. TRBV23-1 falls under the ORF class, with uncertain function. The CDR3 spans 13 residues. The germline V and J ends were trimmed by 0 bases and 3 bases, with 6 bases remaining between them. CDR3 sequence: CASSQSCHYEQYF. In DNA form, the CDR3 reads TGCGCCAGCAGTCAATCTTGCCACTACGAGCAGTACTTC.

The V gene is TRBV5-1, the J gene TRBJ1-1; D is uncertain. The germline V gene has CDR1 SGHRS and CDR2 YFSETQ. The CDR3 runs to 14 residues. With 4 bases removed from V and 2 bases from J, the gap between germline ends came to 12 bases. The CDR3 coding sequence is TGCGCCAGCAGCGAACACCTCGCCAACACTGAAGCTTTCTTT. Its protein is CASSEHLANTEAFF. Based on the CDR3 plus reference TRBV5-1 and TRBJ1-1, the full variable domain is KAGVTQTPRYLIKTRGQQVTLSCSPISGHRSVSWYQQTPGQGLQFLFEYFSETQRNKGNFPGRFSGRQFSNSRSEMNVSTLELGDSALYLCASSEHLANTEAFFGQGTRLTVV.